This T cell receptor (beta chain) was retrieved from a study of blood T cell repertoires in COVID-19. Study-wide background: Italy, Spain and the United States were the sources of the convalescent and acute COVID-19 samples.

CDR1 is SGHDN and CDR2 is FVKESK in the germline V gene. The CDR3 has 15 amino acids. The V gene end was trimmed by 3 bases and the J gene end by 4 bases; junction bases not matched to a gene: 6. This study enrolled people aged 18 to 89 from roughly 24 US geographic areas. Authors' methods: Counts of nucleated cells, estimated from reference gene primer amplification, were obtained. The repertoire was sequenced with immunoSEQ multiplex PCR; TCRdb's copy has only in-frame clones and lacks some. V and J calls and clone size are as listed in that table; D and trimming were resolved from the DNA. This sample has approximately 200,000 clones, with around 80% found just once.

This receptor was identified in a woman aged 40 to 50 with acute COVID-19. Material for sequencing was PBMCs or T cells enriched from blood (not recorded which). The V call is TRBV14, the J call TRBJ2-7; the match to TRBD2 covers 10 bases. The CDR3 DNA is TGTGCCAGCAGCCACCCGAGGACTAGCGGTTACGAGCAGTACTTC. Protein sequence: CASSHPRTSGYEQYF.